This T cell receptor beta chain appears in the sequencing data of a study of beta chain features in type 1 diabetes. Study-level points and caveats: A moderate, significant TCRB CDR3 shortening appeared in type 1 diabetes across four CD4+ subsets. cDNA-based sequencing might over-represent cells highly expressing TCR.

Expressed TCRB transcripts were sequenced, since all the RNA that had been isolated was reverse transcribed. Generated by immunoSEQ multiplex PCR, the TCRdb table keeps only in-frame clones and is missing some. The sample lists 810,000 or so clones; roughly 16% were seen once. A single heparinised draw of roughly 0.11 L on average was taken per donor. This clone was picked up a small number of times. Its antigen remains unknown. This same CDR3 is encoded by further DNA sequences in the sample. This receptor was obtained from a woman aged 18 to 35 in good health. Sequenced material: naive CD4+ T cells from blood.

The CDR3: CASSPQGGTEAFF. The CDR3 DNA sequence: TGTGCCAGCAGCCCCCAGGGGGGGACTGAAGCTTTCTTT. The chain links TRBV7-2 to TRBJ1-1, with 7 bases lining up with TRBD1. The CDR3 has 13 amino acids. In germline, CDR1 is SGHTA, CDR2 FQGNSA. The V gene end was trimmed by 5 bases and the J gene end by 5 bases; junction bases not matched to a gene: 5.